This T cell receptor (beta chain) was sequenced for a study of early T cells in non-severe SARS-CoV-2 infection. Study-wide context: Chains were not paired, and sequencing was done on bulk RNA from unsorted whole blood.

Germline CDR1 SGHAT, CDR2 FQNNGV. This CDR3 contains 13 residues. The V and J ends lost 10 bases and 1 base respectively, with 12 bases between them. TCRdb redid the calling of the 5' RACE reads with MiXCR, one entry per CDR3 protein. This sample yields roughly 93,000 distinct CDR3 sequences, of which 11% are seen a single time; around 4.7% belongs to the top ten. This clonotype showed up many times. The rearrangement uses TRBV11-2 and TRBJ2-3; D gene unclear. The clonotype was recovered from an adult who was a healthcare worker with PCR-confirmed SARS-CoV-2 infection or an uninfected control (not recorded which). The sequenced material came from whole blood. CDR3 amino acids: CAIQEWGTDTQYF. CDR3 coding DNA: TGTGCCATCCAAGAGTGGGGCACAGATACGCAGTATTTT.